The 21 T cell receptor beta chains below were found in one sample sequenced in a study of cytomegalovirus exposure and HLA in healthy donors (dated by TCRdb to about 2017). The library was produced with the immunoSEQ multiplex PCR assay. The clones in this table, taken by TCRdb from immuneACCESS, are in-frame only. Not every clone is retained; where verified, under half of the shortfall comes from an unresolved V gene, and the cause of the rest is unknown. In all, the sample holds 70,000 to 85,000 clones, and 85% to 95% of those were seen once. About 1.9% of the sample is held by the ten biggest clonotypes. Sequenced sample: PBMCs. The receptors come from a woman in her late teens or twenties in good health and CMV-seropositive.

The CDR3, as DNA: TGTGCCAGCAGTGAATTGGCGGGAGTGGTCAATGAGCAGTTCTTC. It yields the protein CASSELAGVVNEQFF. The gene calls are TRBV2 and TRBJ2-1, with TRBD2 identical over 7 bases. V gave up 2 bases and J gave up 6 bases; unmatched junction bases: 7. Per germline, CDR1 SNHLY and CDR2 FYNNEI. CDR3 size: 15 residues.

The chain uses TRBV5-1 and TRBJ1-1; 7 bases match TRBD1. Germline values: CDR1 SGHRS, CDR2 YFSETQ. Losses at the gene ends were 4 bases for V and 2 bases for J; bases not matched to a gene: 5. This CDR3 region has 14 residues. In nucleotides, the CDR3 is TGCGCCAGCAGCCCCGGGACAGCTAACACTGAAGCTTTCTTT. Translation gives CASSPGTANTEAFF. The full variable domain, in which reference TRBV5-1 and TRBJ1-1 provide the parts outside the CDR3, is KAGVTQTPRYLIKTRGQQVTLSCSPISGHRSVSWYQQTPGQGLQFLFEYFSETQRNKGNFPGRFSGRQFSNSRSEMNVSTLELGDSALYLCASSPGTANTEAFFGQGTRLTVV.

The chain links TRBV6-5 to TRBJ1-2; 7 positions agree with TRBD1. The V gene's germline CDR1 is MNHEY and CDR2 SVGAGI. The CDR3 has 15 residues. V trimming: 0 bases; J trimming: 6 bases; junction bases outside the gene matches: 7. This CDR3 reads CASSYSSAGGNGYTF. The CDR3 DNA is TGTGCCAGCAGTTACTCGAGTGCAGGGGGGAATGGCTACACCTTC.

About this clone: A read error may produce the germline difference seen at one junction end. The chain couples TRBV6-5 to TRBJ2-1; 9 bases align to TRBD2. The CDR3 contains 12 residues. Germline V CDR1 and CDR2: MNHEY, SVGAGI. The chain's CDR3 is CASSYSGSPWIF. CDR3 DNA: TGTGCCAGCAGCTATAGCGGGAGCCCCTGGATCTTC.

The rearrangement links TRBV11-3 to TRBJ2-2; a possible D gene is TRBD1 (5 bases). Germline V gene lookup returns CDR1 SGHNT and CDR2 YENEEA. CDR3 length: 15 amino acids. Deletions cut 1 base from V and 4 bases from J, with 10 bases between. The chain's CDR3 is CASSLGGHLTGELFF. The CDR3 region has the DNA TGTGCCAGCAGCTTAGGAGGACATCTCACCGGGGAGCTGTTTTTT.

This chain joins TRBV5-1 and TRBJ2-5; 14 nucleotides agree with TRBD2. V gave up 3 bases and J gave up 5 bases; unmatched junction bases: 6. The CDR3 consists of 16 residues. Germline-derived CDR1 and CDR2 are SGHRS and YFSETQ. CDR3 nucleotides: TGCGCCAGCAGCTCGCAGACTAGCGGGGGGGCGGAGACCCAGTACTTC. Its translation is CASSSQTSGGAETQYF.

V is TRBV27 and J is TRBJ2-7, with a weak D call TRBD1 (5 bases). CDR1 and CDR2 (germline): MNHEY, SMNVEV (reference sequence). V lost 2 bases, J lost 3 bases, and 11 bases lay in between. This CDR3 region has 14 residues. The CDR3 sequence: CASSLGQGGYEQYF. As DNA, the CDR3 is TGTGCCAGCAGTTTAGGGCAGGGTGGCTACGAGCAGTACTTC.

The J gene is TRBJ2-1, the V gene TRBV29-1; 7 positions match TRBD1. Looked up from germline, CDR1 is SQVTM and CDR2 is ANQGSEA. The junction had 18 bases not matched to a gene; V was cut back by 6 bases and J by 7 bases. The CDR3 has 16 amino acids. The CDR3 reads CSVSGPSRQGKNEQFF. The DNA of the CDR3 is TGCAGCGTCTCTGGACCCTCAAGACAGGGTAAGAATGAGCAGTTCTTC.

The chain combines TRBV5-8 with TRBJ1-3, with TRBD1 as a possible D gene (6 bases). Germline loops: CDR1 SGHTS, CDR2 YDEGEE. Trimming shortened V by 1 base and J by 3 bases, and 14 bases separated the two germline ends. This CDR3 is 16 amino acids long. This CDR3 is CASSLLSGAFGNTIYF. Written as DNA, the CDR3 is TGTGCCAGCAGCTTGTTGTCAGGGGCATTTGGAAACACCATATATTTT. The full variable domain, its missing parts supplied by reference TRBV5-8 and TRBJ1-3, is EAGVTQSPTHLIKTRGQQATLRCSPISGHTSVYWYQQALGLGLQFLLWYDEGEERNRGNFPPRFSGRQFPNYSSELNVNALELEDSALYLCASSLLSGAFGNTIYFGEGSWLTVV.

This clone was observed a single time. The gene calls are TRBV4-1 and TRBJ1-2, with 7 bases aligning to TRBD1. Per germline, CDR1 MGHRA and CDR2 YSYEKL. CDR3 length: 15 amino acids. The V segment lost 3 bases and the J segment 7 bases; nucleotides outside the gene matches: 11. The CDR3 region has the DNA TGCGCCAGCAGCCACGAAGGGGGCAGGTACGGTGGCTACACCTTC. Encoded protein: CASSHEGGRYGGYTF.

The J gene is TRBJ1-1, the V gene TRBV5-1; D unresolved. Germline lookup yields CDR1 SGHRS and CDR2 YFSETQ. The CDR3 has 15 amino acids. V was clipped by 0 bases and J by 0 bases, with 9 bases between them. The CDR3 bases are TGCGCCAGCAGCTTGGCCGAGCCGATGAACACTGAAGCTTTCTTT. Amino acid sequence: CASSLAEPMNTEAFF.

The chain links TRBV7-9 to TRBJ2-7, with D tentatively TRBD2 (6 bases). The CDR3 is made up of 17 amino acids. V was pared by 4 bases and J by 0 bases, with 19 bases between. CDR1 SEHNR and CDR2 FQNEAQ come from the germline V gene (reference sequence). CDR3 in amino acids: CASSSTSAARDSYEQYF. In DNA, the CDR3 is TGTGCCAGCAGCTCCACTAGTGCAGCGCGGGACTCCTACGAGCAGTACTTC.

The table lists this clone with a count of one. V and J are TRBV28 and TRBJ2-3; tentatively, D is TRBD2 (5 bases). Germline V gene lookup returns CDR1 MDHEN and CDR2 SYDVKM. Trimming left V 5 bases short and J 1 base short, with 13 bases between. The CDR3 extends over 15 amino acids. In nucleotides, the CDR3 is TGTGCCAGCAGTCAAGACTACGATGGCACAGATACGCAGTATTTT. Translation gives CASSQDYDGTDTQYF.

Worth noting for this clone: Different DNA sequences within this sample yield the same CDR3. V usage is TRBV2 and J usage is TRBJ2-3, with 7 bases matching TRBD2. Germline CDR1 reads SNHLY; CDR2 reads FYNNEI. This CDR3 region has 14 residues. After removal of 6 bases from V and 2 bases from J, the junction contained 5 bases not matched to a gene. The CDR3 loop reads CASRGLAATDTQYF. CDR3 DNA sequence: TGTGCCAGCAGAGGGCTAGCGGCCACAGATACGCAGTATTTT.

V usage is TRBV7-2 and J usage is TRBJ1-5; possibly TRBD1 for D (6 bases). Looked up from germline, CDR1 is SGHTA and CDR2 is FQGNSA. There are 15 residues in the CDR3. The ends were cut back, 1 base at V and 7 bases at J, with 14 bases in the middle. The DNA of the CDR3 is TGTGCCAGCAGCTTAGGAGACAGGATCAACCAGCCCCAGCATTTT. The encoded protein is CASSLGDRINQPQHF. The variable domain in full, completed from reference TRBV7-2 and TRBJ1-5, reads GAGVSQSPSNKVTEKGKDVELRCDPISGHTALYWYRQSLGQGLEFLIYFQGNSAPDKSGLPSDRFSAERTGGSVSTLTIQRTQQEDSAVYLCASSLGDRINQPQHFGDGTRLSIL.

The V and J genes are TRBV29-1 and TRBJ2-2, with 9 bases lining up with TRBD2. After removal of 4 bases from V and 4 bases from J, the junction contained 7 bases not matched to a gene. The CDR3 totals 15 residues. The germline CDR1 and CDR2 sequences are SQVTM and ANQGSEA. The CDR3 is CSVVGAGGVTGELFF. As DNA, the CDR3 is TGCAGCGTTGTAGGGGCGGGAGGGGTCACCGGGGAGCTGTTTTTT.

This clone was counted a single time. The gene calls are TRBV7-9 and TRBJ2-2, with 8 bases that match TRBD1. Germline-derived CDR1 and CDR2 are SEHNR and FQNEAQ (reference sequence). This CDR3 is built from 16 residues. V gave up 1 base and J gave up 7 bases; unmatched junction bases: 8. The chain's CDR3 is CASSLEQGAGGGELFF. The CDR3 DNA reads TGTGCCAGCAGCTTAGAGCAGGGGGCCGGCGGCGGGGAGCTGTTTTTT.

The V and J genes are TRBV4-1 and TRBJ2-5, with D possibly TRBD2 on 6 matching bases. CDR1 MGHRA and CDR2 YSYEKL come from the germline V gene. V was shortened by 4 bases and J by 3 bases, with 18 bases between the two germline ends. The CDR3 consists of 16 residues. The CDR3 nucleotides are TGCGCCAGCAGCCCTTCTCCCGGGCGCGGGGAAGAGACCCAGTACTTC. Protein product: CASSPSPGRGEETQYF.

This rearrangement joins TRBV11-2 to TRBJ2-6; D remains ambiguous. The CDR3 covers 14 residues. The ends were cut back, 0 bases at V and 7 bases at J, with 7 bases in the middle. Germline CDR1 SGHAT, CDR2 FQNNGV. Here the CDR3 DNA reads TGTGCCAGCAGCTTAGATATCCTAGCCAACGTCCTGACTTTC. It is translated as CASSLDILANVLTF.

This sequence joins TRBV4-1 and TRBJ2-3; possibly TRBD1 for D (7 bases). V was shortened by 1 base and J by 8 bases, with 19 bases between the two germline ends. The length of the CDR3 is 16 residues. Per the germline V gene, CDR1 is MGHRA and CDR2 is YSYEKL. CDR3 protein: CASSQVGGTGVITQYF. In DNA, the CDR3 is TGCGCCAGCAGCCAAGTCGGGGGAACAGGGGTTATTACGCAGTATTTT.

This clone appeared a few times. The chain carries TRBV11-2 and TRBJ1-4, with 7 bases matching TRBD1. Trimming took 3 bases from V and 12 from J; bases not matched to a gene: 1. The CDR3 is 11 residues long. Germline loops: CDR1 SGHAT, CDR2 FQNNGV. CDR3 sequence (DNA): TGTGCCAGCAGCTTGGGACAGCAACTGTTTTTT. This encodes CASSLGQQLFF.